This T cell receptor beta chain was sequenced for a study of shared clonotypes between healthy human individuals. Findings of the study overall: Four donors shared around 5.1% of their naive CD4 clonotypes.

As concerns this clone: Its specificity is not known.

Trimming left V 7 bases short and J 2 bases short, with 12 bases between. CDR3 length: 13 residues. Germline-derived CDR1 and CDR2 are MNHNY and SVGAGI (reference sequence). The method was immunoSEQ multiplex PCR; TCRdb's version includes in-frame clones alone and lacks a portion of them. The data show more than 1 million clones, with around 78% seen just once and more than 0.5% held by the top ten. The TCR was taken from a man aged 18 to 35 in good health. Some clones in this sample may be carry-over from other donors' samples. Specimen: memory CD4+ T cells from PBMCs. Sample subset: CD45RA-negative fraction. The chain links TRBV6-6 to TRBJ2-7; possibly TRBD1 or TRBD2 for D (5 bases each). Here the CDR3 DNA reads TGTGCCAGCATAGGGACGGAGACCTACGAGCAGTACTTC. Translating it yields CASIGTETYEQYF.